This T cell receptor beta chain was profiled in a study of blood T cell repertoires in COVID-19. Overall study context: Whether acute or convalescent, the COVID-19 samples came from the United States, Italy and Spain. Sample material is recorded as cDNA or gDNA derived from T cells, B-cell-depleted T cells, or PBMCs.

Source study methods: Amplification of reference gene primers was used by the study to estimate nucleated cell counts. TCRdb keeps only in-frame clones here, not all; method: immunoSEQ multiplex PCR. V and J calls and clone size are copied from that table; D and trimming were computed from the DNA. In the table there are approximately 130,000 clones, 75% to 90% of which are singletons. This CDR3 spans 17 amino acids. The trim removed 1 base at V and 2 bases at J, leaving 5 bases unmatched. Germline V gene lookup returns CDR1 MNHNS and CDR2 SASEGT. This TCR came from a human donor in a cohort sampled during active COVID-19. The V and J genes are TRBV6-1 and TRBJ2-5; 12 bases map to TRBD2. Sequenced: peripheral blood. The CDR3 region is CASSEEGLAGGQETQYF. The CDR3, as DNA: TGTGCCAGCAGTGAAGAGGGGCTAGCGGGAGGGCAAGAGACCCAGTACTTC.